This T cell receptor beta chain derives from a study of cytomegalovirus exposure and HLA in healthy donors. Overall study findings and caveats: Cytomegalovirus association was listed for around 170 TCR beta chains. Three CMV-associated chains proved CMV antigen-specific in vitro. Most subjects' HLA-A and HLA-B alleles were reportedly predicted from TCR beta sequences.

This clone has just one count. The antigen is undetermined. The PCR employed 60 Vbeta primers together with 13 Jbeta primers. Only in-frame clones appear in the TCRdb table, and some are missing; sequencing was by immunoSEQ multiplex PCR. The sample comprises around 180,000 clones, roughly 81% of which are singletons, and 4.8% rests with the top ten. This CDR3 comprises 12 residues. The V and J ends lost 4 bases and 6 bases respectively, with 7 bases between them. Germline CDR1 and CDR2: SGDLS and YYNGEE. The J gene is TRBJ2-2, the V gene TRBV9; D uncertain. This receptor was taken from a girl between 5 and 17 years old in good health and CMV-seropositive. The specimen was PBMCs. The CDR3: CASSPPSGELFF. CDR3 sequence (DNA): TGTGCCAGCAGCCCCCCATCCGGGGAGCTGTTTTTT.